This T cell receptor (beta chain) was captured by sequencing in a study of OX40 agonist ivuxolimab in advanced cancers. Whole-study findings and limits: Circulating CD4+ and CD8+ T cells showed clonal expansion by week 6 at 0.1 to 3.0 mg/kg.

Generated by immunoSEQ multiplex PCR, the TCRdb table keeps only in-frame clones and is missing some. This table has some 80,000 clones, 84% appearing once. CDR1 is SGHTA, CDR2 FQGNSA, per germline. The CDR3 is 15 residues long. V was shortened by 4 bases and J by 1 base, with 12 bases between the two germline ends. As regards this clone: What it binds is not known.

The V call is TRBV7-2, the J call TRBJ2-3; TRBD1 might be the D (5 bases). The sequences come from CD4+ or CD8+ T cells sorted from blood, collected in a trial of the OX40 agonist ivuxolimab. The receptor was derived from an adult with an advanced solid tumor such as melanoma, head and neck, liver or kidney cancer. This CDR3 is CASSSVGRRTDTQYF. For the CDR3, the DNA is TGTGCCAGCAGCTCCGTGGGGCGCCGCACAGATACGCAGTATTTT.